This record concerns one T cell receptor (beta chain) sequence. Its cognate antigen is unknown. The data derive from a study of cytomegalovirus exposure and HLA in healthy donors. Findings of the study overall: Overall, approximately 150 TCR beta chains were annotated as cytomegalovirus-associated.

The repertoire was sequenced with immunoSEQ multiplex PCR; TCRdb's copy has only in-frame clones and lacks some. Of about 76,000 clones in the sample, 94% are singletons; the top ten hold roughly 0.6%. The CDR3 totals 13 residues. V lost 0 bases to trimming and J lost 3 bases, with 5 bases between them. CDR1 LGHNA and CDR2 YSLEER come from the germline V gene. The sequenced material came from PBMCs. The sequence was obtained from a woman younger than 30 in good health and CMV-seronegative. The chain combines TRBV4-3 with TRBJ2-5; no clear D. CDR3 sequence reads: CASSQDIEETQYF. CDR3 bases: TGCGCCAGCAGCCAAGATATCGAAGAGACCCAGTACTTC.